The T cell receptor (beta chain) under discussion was sequenced for a study of blood T cell repertoires in COVID-19. Study overall: Italy, Spain and the United States were the sources of the convalescent and acute COVID-19 samples. T cells, B-cell-depleted T cells, or PBMCs provided the cDNA or gDNA that served as material.

In the original analysis: Nucleated cell number was recorded as an estimate derived from reference gene primer amplification. TCRdb keeps only in-frame clones here, not all; method: immunoSEQ multiplex PCR. The V and J calls and the clone size are those of that table, but D and trimming were determined from the DNA. The table has roughly 110,000 clones, approximately 80% seen once. The CDR3 extends over 16 amino acids. Trimming took off 5 bases at V and 5 bases at J, with 22 bases between the two ends. CDR1 and CDR2 (germline): SGHNT, YENEEA. This sequence joins TRBV11-3 and TRBJ2-7, with D perhaps TRBD1 (6 bases). Sequencing used peripheral blood. The clonotype originates from a human donor in a cohort sampled during active COVID-19. CDR3: CASSHRAGQRKHEQYF. The CDR3 DNA reads as TGTGCCAGCAGCCACCGGGCCGGACAGCGGAAACACGAGCAGTACTTC.